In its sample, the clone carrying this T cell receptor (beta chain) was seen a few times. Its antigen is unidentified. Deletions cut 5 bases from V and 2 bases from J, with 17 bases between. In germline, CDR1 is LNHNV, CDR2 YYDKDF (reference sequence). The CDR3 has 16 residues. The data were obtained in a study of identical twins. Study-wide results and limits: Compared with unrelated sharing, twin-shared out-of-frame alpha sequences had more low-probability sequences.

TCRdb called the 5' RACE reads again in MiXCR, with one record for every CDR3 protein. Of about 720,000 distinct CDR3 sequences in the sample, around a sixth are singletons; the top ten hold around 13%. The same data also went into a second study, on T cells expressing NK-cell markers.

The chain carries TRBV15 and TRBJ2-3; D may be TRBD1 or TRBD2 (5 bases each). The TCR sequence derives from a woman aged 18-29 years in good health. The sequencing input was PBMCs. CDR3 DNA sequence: TGTGCCACCAGCGGCGAGGGACCGGCGACCACAGATACGCAGTATTTT. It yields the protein CATSGEGPATTDTQYF.